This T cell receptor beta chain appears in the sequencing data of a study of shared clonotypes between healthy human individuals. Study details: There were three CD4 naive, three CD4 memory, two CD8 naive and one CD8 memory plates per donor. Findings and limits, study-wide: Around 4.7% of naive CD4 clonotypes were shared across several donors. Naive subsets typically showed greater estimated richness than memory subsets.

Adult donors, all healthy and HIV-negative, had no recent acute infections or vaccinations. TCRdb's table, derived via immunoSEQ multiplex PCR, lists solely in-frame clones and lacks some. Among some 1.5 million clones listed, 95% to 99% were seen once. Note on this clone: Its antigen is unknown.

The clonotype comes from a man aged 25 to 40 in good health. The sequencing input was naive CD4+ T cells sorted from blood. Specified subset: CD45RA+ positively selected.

CDR3 residues: CASSVTGTSGSGIHKADTQYF. CDR3 DNA: TGTGCCAGCAGCGTTACCGGGACTAGCGGGAGCGGGATACACAAGGCAGATACGCAGTATTTT. The genes are TRBV9 and TRBJ2-3, with 14 bases lining up with TRBD2. Trimming at V came to 2 bases and at J to 4 bases, leaving 18 bases not matched to a gene. CDR3 length equals 21 residues. Germline V lookup: CDR1 SGDLS, CDR2 YYNGEE.